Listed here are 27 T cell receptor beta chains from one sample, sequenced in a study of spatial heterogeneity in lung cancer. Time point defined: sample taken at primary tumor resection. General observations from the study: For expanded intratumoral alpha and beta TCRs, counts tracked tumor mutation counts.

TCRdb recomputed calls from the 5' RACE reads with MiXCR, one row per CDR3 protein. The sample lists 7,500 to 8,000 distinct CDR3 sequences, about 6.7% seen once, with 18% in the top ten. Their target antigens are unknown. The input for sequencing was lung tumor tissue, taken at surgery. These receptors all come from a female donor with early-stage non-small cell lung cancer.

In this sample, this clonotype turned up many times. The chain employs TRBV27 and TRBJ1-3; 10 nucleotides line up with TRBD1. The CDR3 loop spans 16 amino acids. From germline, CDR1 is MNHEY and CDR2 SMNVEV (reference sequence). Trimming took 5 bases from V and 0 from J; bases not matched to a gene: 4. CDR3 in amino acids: CASSRQGAGSGNTIYF. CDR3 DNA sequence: TGTGCCAGCAGTAGACAGGGGGCAGGCTCTGGAAACACCATATATTTT.

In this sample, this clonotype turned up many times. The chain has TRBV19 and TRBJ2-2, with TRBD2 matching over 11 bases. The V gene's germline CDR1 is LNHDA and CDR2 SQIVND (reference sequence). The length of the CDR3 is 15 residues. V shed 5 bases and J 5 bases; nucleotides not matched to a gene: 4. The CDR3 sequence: CASSPTSGATGELFF. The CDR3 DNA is TGTGCCAGTAGTCCGACTAGCGGGGCTACCGGGGAGCTGTTTTTT.

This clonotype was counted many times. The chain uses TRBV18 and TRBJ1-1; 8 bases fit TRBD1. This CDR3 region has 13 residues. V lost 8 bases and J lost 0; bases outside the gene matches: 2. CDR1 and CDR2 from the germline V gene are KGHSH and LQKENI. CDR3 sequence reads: CASGDRLNTEAFF. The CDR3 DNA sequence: TGTGCCAGCGGGGACAGGCTGAACACTGAAGCTTTCTTT.

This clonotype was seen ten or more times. The CDR3 reads CASSQDYGGETQYF. The CDR3 DNA sequence: TGCGCCAGCAGCCAAGATTACGGTGGAGAGACCCAGTACTTC. This sequence joins TRBV4-1 and TRBJ2-5; D not certain. This CDR3 is built from 14 residues. CDR1 and CDR2 from the germline V gene are MGHRA and YSYEKL. V dropped 0 bases and J dropped 4 bases, with 9 bases sitting between them.

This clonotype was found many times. In DNA form, the CDR3 reads TGCAGTGTTCCTAGCGGGAGGGCCCCCGGCGAGCAGTACTTC. Translating gives CSVPSGRAPGEQYF. J is TRBJ2-7 and V is TRBV20-1; 12 nucleotides align to TRBD2. CDR1 and CDR2 (germline): DFQATT, SNEGSKA (reference sequence). The CDR3 spans 14 residues. Trimming at V came to 7 bases and at J to 6 bases, leaving 10 bases not matched to a gene.

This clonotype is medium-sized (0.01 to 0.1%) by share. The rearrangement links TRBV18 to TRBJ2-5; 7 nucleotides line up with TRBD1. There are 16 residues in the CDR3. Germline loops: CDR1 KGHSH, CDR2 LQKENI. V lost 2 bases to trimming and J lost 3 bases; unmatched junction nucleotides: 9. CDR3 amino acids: CASSPRNSQGEETQYF. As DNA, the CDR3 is TGTGCCAGCTCACCAAGGAATAGCCAGGGGGAAGAGACCCAGTACTTC.

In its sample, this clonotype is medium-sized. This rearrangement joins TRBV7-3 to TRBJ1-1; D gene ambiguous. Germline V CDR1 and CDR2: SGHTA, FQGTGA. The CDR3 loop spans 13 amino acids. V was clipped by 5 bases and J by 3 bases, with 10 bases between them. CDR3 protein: CASSRNTDTEAFF. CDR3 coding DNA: TGTGCCAGCAGCCGGAACACAGACACTGAAGCTTTCTTT.

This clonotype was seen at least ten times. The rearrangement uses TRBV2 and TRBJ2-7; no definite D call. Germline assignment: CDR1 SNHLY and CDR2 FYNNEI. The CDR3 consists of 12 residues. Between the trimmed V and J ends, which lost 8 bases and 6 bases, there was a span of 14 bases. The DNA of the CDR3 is TGTGCCAGCGTTGCAGAAACTATCGAGCAGTACTTC. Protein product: CASVAETIEQYF. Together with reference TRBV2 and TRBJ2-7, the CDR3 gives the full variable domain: EPEVTQTPSHQVTQMGQEVILRCVPISNHLYFYWYRQILGQKVEFLVSFYNNEISEKSEIFDDQFSVERPDGSNFTLKIRSTKLEDSAMYFCASVAETIEQYFGPGTRLTVT.

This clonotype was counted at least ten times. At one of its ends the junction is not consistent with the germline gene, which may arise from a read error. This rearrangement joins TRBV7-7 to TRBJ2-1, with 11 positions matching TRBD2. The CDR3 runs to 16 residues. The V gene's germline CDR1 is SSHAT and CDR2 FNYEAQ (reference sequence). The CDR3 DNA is TGTGCTAGCAGCGCGTTAACTAGCGGGAGCTCGTCTGAGCAGTTCTTC. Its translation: CASSALTSGSSSEQFF.

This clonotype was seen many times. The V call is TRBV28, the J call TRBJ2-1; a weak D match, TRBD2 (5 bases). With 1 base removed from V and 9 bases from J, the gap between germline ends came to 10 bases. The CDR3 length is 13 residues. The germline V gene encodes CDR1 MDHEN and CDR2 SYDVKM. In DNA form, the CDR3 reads TGTGCCAGCAGTTTATACCTAGCCCCTGAGCAGTTCTTC. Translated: CASSLYLAPEQFF.

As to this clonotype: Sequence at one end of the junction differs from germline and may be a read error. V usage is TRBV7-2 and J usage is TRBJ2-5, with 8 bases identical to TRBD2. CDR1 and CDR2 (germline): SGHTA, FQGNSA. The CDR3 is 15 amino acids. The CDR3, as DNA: TGTGCCAGCAGCTTAGTCGGGGGGGTTCAAGACACCCAGTACTTC. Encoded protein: CASSLVGGVQDTQYF.

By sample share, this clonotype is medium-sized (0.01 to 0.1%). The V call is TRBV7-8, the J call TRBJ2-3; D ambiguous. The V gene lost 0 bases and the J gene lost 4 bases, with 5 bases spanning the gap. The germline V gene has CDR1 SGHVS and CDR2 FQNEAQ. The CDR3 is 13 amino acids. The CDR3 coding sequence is TGTGCCAGCAGCTTAGCTTTGGCAGATACGCAGTATTTT. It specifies CASSLALADTQYF.

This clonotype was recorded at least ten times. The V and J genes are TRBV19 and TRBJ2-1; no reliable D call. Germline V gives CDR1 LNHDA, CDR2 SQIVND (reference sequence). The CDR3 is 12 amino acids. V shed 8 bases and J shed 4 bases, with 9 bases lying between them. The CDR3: CASSPGYNEQFF. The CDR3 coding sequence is TGTGCCAGTTCCCCCGGGTACAATGAGCAGTTCTTC.

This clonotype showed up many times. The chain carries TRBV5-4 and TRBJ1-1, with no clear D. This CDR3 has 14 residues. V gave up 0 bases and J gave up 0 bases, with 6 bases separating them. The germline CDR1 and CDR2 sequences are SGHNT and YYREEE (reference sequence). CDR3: CASSLEHLNTEAFF. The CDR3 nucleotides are TGTGCCAGCAGCTTGGAACACCTGAACACTGAAGCTTTCTTT.

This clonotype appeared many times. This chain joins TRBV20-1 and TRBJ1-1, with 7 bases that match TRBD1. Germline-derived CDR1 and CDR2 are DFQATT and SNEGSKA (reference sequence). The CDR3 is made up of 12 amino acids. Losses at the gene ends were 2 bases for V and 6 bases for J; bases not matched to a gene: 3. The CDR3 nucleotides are TGCAGTGCTAGACAGGACAGGCCTGAAGCTTTCTTT. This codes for CSARQDRPEAFF.

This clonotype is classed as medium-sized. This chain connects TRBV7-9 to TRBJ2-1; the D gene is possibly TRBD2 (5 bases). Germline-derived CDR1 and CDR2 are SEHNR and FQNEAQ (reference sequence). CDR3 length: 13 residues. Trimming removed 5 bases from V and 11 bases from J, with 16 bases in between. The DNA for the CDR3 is TGTGCCAGCAGCCCGACGAGTGCGGGCCAGCAGTTCTTC. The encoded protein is CASSPTSAGQQFF.

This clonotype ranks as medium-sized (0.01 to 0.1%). CDR3 in amino acids: CASSLGGQGFSEQYF. CDR3 nucleotides: TGTGCCAGCAGTTTAGGGGGACAGGGTTTCTCCGAGCAGTACTTC. The gene calls are TRBV12-3 or TRBV12-4 and TRBJ2-7, with 9 bases lining up with TRBD1. Trimming at V came to 1 base and at J to 6 bases, leaving 7 bases not matched to a gene. This CDR3 region has 15 residues.

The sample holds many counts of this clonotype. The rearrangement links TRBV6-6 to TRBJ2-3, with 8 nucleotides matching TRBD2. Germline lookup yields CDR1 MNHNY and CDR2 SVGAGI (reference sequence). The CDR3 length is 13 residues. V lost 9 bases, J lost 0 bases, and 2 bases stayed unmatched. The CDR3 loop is CASSGASTDTQYF. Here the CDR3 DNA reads TGTGCCAGTAGCGGGGCCAGCACAGATACGCAGTATTTT.

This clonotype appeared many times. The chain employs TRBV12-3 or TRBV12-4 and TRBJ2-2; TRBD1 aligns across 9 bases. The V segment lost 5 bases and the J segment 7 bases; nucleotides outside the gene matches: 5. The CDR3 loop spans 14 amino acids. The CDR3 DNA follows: TGTGCCAGCAGTCGGACAGGGGAAATCGGGGAGCTGTTTTTT. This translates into CASSRTGEIGELFF.

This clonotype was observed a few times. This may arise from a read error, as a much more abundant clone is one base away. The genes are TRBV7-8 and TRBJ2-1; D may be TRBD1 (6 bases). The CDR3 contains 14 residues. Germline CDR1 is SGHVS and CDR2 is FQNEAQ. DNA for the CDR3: TGTGTCAGCGAGGACGGGACACCCTACAATGAGCAGTTCTTC. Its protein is CVSEDGTPYNEQFF.

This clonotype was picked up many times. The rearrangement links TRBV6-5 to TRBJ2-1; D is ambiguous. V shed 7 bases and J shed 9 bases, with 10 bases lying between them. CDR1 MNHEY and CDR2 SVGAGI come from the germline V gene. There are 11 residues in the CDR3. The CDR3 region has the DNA TGTGCCAGCACCGCTGGGCGTGAGCAGTTCTTC. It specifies CASTAGREQFF.

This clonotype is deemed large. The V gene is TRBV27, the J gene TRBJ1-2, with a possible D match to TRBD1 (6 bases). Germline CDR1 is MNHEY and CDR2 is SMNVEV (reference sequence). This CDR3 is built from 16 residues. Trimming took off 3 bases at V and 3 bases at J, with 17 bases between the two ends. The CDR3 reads CASSFGPNPGDYGYTF. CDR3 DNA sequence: TGTGCCAGCAGTTTCGGTCCCAATCCAGGGGACTATGGCTACACCTTC.

The CDR3 reads CASSEIAGQETQYF. In nucleotides, the CDR3 is TGCGCCAGCAGTGAGATCGCAGGGCAAGAGACCCAGTACTTC. The genes are TRBV10-2 and TRBJ2-5; D is perhaps TRBD1 (5 bases). The germline V gene encodes CDR1 WSHSY and CDR2 SAAADI. The CDR3 is 14 residues long. V shed 2 bases and J shed 2 bases, with 9 bases lying between them.

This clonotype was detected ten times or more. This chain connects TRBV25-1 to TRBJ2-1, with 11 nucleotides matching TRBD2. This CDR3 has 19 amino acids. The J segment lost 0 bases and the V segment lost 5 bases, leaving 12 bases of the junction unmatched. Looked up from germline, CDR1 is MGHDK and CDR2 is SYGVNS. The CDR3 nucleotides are TGTGCCAGCAGTCTTCTCGGGGAACTAGCGGGAGTCTCCTACAATGAGCAGTTCTTC. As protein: CASSLLGELAGVSYNEQFF.

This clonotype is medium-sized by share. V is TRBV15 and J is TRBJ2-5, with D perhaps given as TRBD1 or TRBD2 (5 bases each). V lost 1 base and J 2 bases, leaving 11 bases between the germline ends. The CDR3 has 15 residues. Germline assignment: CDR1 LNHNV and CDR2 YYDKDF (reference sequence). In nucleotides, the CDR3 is TGTGCCACCAGCAGAGCGACCGGGACGCAAGAGACCCAGTACTTC. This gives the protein CATSRATGTQETQYF.

The CDR3 sequence is CASSQVSHEQYF. In DNA form, the CDR3 reads TGTGCCAGCAGCCAAGTGAGTCACGAGCAGTACTTC. The chain recombines TRBV3-1 with TRBJ2-7; the D is unclear. In germline, CDR1 is LGHDT, CDR2 YNNKEL (reference sequence). V lost 1 base, J lost 5 bases, and 6 bases lay in between. The CDR3 sequence is 12 residues long.

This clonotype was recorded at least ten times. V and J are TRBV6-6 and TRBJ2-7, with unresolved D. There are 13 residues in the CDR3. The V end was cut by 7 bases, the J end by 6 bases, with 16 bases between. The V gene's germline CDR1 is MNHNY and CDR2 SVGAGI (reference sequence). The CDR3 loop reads CASTDPPYLEQYF. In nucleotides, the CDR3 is TGTGCCAGCACCGACCCCCCTTATCTCGAGCAGTACTTC.